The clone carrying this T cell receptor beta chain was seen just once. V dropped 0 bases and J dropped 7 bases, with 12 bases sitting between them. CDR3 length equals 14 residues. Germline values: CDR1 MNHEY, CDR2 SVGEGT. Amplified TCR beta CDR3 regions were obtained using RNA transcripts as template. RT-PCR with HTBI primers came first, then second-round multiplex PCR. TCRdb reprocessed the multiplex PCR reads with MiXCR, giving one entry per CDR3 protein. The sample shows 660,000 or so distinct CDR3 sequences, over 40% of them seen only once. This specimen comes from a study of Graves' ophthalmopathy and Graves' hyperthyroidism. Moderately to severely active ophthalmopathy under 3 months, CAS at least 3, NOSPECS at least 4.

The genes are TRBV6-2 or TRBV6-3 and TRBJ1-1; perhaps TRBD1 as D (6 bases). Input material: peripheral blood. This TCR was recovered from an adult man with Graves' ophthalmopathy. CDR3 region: CASSYSPGGIEAFF. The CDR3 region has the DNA TGTGCCAGCAGTTACTCCCCTGGGGGCATTGAAGCTTTCTTT.